Listed here are 9 T cell receptor beta chains from one sample, sequenced in a study of T cell responses to AZD1222 COVID-19 vaccine. Using immunoSEQ multiplex PCR, the repertoire was profiled, and TCRdb retains in-frame clones only, with some absent. The data contain 60,000 to 100,000 clones, around 90% of them singletons. The sequencing used peripheral blood, collected on day 0 of MenACWY control vaccination. These receptors all come from an adult in good health.

J is TRBJ2-3 and V is TRBV4-3, with TRBD2 as a possible D gene (5 bases). V lost 0 bases to trimming and J lost 2 bases, with 12 bases between them. The CDR3 extends over 16 amino acids. The germline V gene has CDR1 LGHNA and CDR2 YSLEER. The DNA of the CDR3 is TGCGCCAGCAGCCAAGACCCAGCGGCGACCACAGATACGCAGTATTTT. Encoded protein: CASSQDPAATTDTQYF.

The V and J genes are TRBV21-1 and TRBJ1-5; the table gives TRBD1 as D, unverified against the DNA. TRBV21-1 is a pseudogene. The CDR3 spans 17 residues. CDR3 DNA sequence: TGTGCCAGCGGCCTATACCCTGGACAGGGTATCAATCAGCCCCAGCATTTT. Translating it yields CASGLYPGQGINQPQHF.

This clone was seen once. V gene TRBV19 combines with J gene TRBJ1-3; D is unclear. Trimming removed 7 bases at V and 10 bases at J, with 11 bases between. This CDR3 region has 11 residues. CDR1 LNHDA and CDR2 SQIVND come from the germline V gene (reference sequence). The CDR3 nucleotides read TGTGCCAGTATAGGCCTAGGGACCATATATTTT. Translating it yields CASIGLGTIYF.

This chain connects TRBV28 to TRBJ2-1; 13 bases fit TRBD2. The germline V gene has CDR1 MDHEN and CDR2 SYDVKM. J lost 9 bases, V lost 9 bases, and 8 bases had no gene match. The CDR3 is 14 amino acids. The CDR3 DNA reads TGTGCCAGTGGGACTAGCGGGACCCGGGGTGAGCAGTTCTTC. Its protein is CASGTSGTRGEQFF.

This clone was recorded once. The V and J genes are TRBV5-5 and TRBJ2-3; possible D gene TRBD2, 6 bases. Germline V gene sequence: CDR1 SGHKS, CDR2 YYEKEE (reference sequence). This CDR3 region has 15 residues. V was trimmed by 4 bases and J by 3 bases, leaving 15 bases between them. In nucleotides, the CDR3 is TGTGCCAGCAGCAAGCCGCGCGGGGAGACAGATACGCAGTATTTT. This sequence encodes CASSKPRGETDTQYF.

The rearrangement uses TRBV28 and TRBJ1-6, with D perhaps TRBD1 (5 bases). There are 15 residues in the CDR3. Trimming removed 8 bases at V and 0 bases at J, with 11 bases between. Germline-derived CDR1 and CDR2 are MDHEN and SYDVKM. CDR3 sequence: CASRGGSSYNSPLHF. The CDR3 region has the DNA TGTGCCAGCCGGGGGGGGAGCTCCTATAATTCACCCCTCCACTTT. The full variable domain, its missing parts supplied by reference TRBV28 and TRBJ1-6, is DVKVTQSSRYLVKRTGEKVFLECVQDMDHENMFWYRQDPGLGLRLIYFSYDVKMKEKGDIPEGYSVSREKKERFSLILESASTNQTSMYLCASRGGSSYNSPLHFGNGTRLTVT.

A word on this clone: The same CDR3 is also encoded by other DNA sequences in this sample. The J gene is TRBJ2-7, the V gene TRBV28, with D hard to call. Germline V lookup: CDR1 MDHEN, CDR2 SYDVKM. V lost 2 bases, J lost 2 bases, and 4 bases lay in between. The CDR3 totals 12 residues. CDR3 amino acids: CASSLGAYEQYF. CDR3 bases: TGTGCCAGCAGTTTAGGGGCCTACGAGCAGTACTTC.

The genes are TRBV12-5 and TRBJ1-1; weak D call: TRBD1 (5 bases). V was cut by 6 bases and J by 1 base, with 12 bases left in between. This CDR3 is 14 amino acids long. Per germline, CDR1 LGHNT and CDR2 FRNRAP. The CDR3 bases are TGTGCTAGTGGGCTACAGGCGGCGAACACTGAAGCTTTCTTT. Translated: CASGLQAANTEAFF.

The rearrangement joins TRBV18 to TRBJ2-7; 10 bases agree with TRBD2. Trimming took 2 bases from V and 0 from J; bases not matched to a gene: 7. The CDR3 is 17 amino acids. Germline V gene data show CDR1 as KGHSH and CDR2 as LQKENI. The CDR3 DNA reads as TGTGCCAGCTCACCATCTAGCGGGAGTAGAGGCTCCTACGAGCAGTACTTC. The encoded protein is CASSPSSGSRGSYEQYF.